These 25 T cell receptor beta chains came from one sample sequenced in a study of metastatic and nonmetastatic thyroid tumors. Thyroid surgery was performed in patients who had received no treatment beforehand. TCRdb recomputed clones from the PCR reads via MiXCR. The sample holds about 33,000 clones, over 15% seen once. The sample comprised blood. These receptor sequences come from a male donor with papillary thyroid cancer or a benign thyroid nodule (not recorded which). Some clones in this sample may be carry-over from other donors' samples.

This clone was seen at least ten times. This chain connects TRBV7-6 to TRBJ1-2; D ambiguous. Trimming took 9 bases from V and 0 from J, leaving 2 bases between them. Germline V gives CDR1 SGHVS, CDR2 FNYEAQ. The CDR3 consists of 10 residues. This CDR3 is CARANYGYTF. The CDR3 coding sequence is TGTGCCAGGGCTAACTATGGCTACACCTTC.

This clone was seen ten or more times. V usage is TRBV28 and J usage is TRBJ1-1; 7 nucleotides match TRBD1. Germline trimming cut 1 base from V and 8 bases from J; bases unmatched to any gene: 4. The V gene's germline CDR1 is MDHEN and CDR2 SYDVKM. The CDR3 is 13 amino acids. The CDR3 spells CASSLSPTGEAFF. The CDR3 DNA follows: TGTGCCAGCAGTTTATCCCCGACAGGGGAAGCTTTCTTT. Combining the CDR3 with reference TRBV28 and TRBJ1-1 gives the whole variable domain DVKVTQSSRYLVKRTGEKVFLECVQDMDHENMFWYRQDPGLGLRLIYFSYDVKMKEKGDIPEGYSVSREKKERFSLILESASTNQTSMYLCASSLSPTGEAFFGQGTRLTVV.

In the case of this clone: The junction and the germline gene differ at one end; a read error may be behind it. The rearrangement uses TRBV15 and TRBJ2-3; D gene uncertain. CDR1 and CDR2 (germline): LNHNV, YYDKDF (reference sequence). The length of the CDR3 is 17 residues. CDR3 amino acids: CATSREKGVRTTDTQYF. In nucleotides, the CDR3 is TGTGCCACCAGCAGAGAGAAAGGCGTCCGAACCACAGATACTCAGTATTTT.

The table lists this clone with a count of one. The CDR3, as DNA: TGTGCCACTAAAGGGGCCGGGGAGCTGTTTTTT. This gives the protein CATKGAGELFF. The chain combines TRBV3-1 with TRBJ2-2, with D maybe TRBD1 (5 bases). The germline V and J ends were trimmed by 10 bases and 6 bases, with 9 bases remaining between them. CDR1 and CDR2 (germline): LGHDT, YNNKEL (reference sequence). CDR3 length: 11 amino acids.

This clone has at least ten counts. The gene calls are TRBV7-9 and TRBJ2-6, with 12 positions matching TRBD2. The CDR3 consists of 18 residues. Per germline, CDR1 SEHNR and CDR2 FQNEAQ (reference sequence). The junction had 6 bases not matched to a gene; V was cut back by 5 bases and J by 1 base. CDR3 loop: CASSILLAGGSGANVLTF. The CDR3 DNA follows: TGTGCCAGCAGCATCTTACTAGCGGGAGGTTCTGGGGCCAACGTCCTGACTTTC. Full variable domain (outside the CDR3, taken from reference TRBV7-9 and TRBJ2-6): DTGVSQNPRHKITKRGQNVTFRCDPISEHNRLYWYRQTLGQGPEFLTYFQNEAQLEKSRLLSDRFSAERPKGSFSTLEIQRTEQGDSAMYLCASSILLAGGSGANVLTFGAGSRLTVL.

This clone has ten or more counts. This may be a read error: a much more frequent sequence differs by one nucleotide. This likely comes from a read error, as the CDR3 has no conserved phenylalanine or tryptophan at its end. The CDR3 DNA reads as TGCAGTGCGAGGGACAGCAATCAGCCCCAGCATTCT. Protein: CSARDSNQPQHS. The chain has TRBV20-1 and TRBJ1-5, with D maybe TRBD1 (5 bases). This CDR3 has 12 amino acids. CDR1 is DFQATT and CDR2 is SNEGSKA in the germline V gene (reference sequence). The V gene lost 6 bases and the J gene lost 1 base, with 7 bases spanning the gap.

This clone occurred many times. V gene TRBV29-1 combines with J gene TRBJ2-1, with 11 bases that match TRBD2. CDR1 is SQVTM and CDR2 is ANQGSEA in the germline V gene. The CDR3 is made up of 15 amino acids. With 6 bases clipped from V and 7 bases from J, the junction kept 11 bases outside the gene matches. The CDR3 nucleotides read TGCAGCGTGGGGGGTAGCGGGGGGGTGGGTAATGAGCAGTTCTTC. This encodes CSVGGSGGVGNEQFF.

This clone was picked up many times. V gene TRBV29-1 combines with J gene TRBJ2-5; D is perhaps TRBD2 (5 bases). This CDR3 has 11 amino acids. V was pared by 4 bases and J by 5 bases, with 8 bases between. Germline values: CDR1 SQVTM, CDR2 ANQGSEA. The CDR3 region is CSVGGWETQYF. The DNA for the CDR3 is TGCAGCGTTGGAGGGTGGGAGACCCAGTACTTC.

This clone turned up a few times. The rearrangement uses TRBV5-1 and TRBJ1-6; TRBD1 is a possible D gene (6 bases). Looked up from germline, CDR1 is SGHRS and CDR2 is YFSETQ. Trimming left V 2 bases short and J 8 bases short, with 11 bases between. The CDR3 loop spans 14 amino acids. The CDR3 spells CASSFRGIDSPLHF. The CDR3 nucleotides are TGCGCCAGCAGCTTCAGGGGAATAGATTCACCCCTCCACTTT.

This clone was picked up many times. V usage is TRBV5-1 and J usage is TRBJ2-5; possibly TRBD2 for D (5 bases). In germline, CDR1 is SGHRS, CDR2 YFSETQ. This CDR3 is built from 15 residues. Trimming cost V 0 bases and J 4 bases, with 13 bases left between them. CDR3 sequence (DNA): TGCGCCAGCAGCTTGGTCTCGGGGAGTGGAGAGACCCAGTACTTC. It is translated as CASSLVSGSGETQYF.

This clone was recorded at least ten times. The CDR3 DNA reads TGTGCCAGCAGTCGCGGACTAGCGGGGGGTGGGGGAAACGAGCAGTACTTC. Its translation: CASSRGLAGGGGNEQYF. This chain connects TRBV2 to TRBJ2-7; 14 positions match TRBD2. This CDR3 spans 17 amino acids. V shed 5 bases, J shed 5 bases, and the junction held 11 bases outside the gene matches. The germline gives CDR1 SNHLY, CDR2 FYNNEI.

This clone was recorded at least ten times. Other DNA sequences of this sample code for an identical CDR3. V usage is TRBV7-3 and J usage is TRBJ2-5; D is uncertain. The germline V and J ends were trimmed by 5 bases and 8 bases, with 12 bases remaining between them. The length of the CDR3 is 12 residues. Germline assignment: CDR1 SGHTA and CDR2 FQGTGA. CDR3 loop: CASSVPDGTQYF. The CDR3, as DNA: TGTGCCAGCAGCGTTCCTGATGGCACCCAGTACTTC.

This clone has a handful of counts. This chain uses TRBV6-1 with TRBJ1-2; 8 positions match TRBD1. There are 12 residues in the CDR3. Germline V CDR1 and CDR2: MNHNS, SASEGT. Trimming cost V 11 bases and J 8 bases; bases outside gene matches: 10. The CDR3 bases are TGTGCCGTGACGACAGGGGAGGGAGGCTACACCTTC. Residues: CAVTTGEGGYTF.

This clone was seen repeatedly, ten times or more. CDR3: CASEETSGVTGELFF. The CDR3 DNA sequence: TGTGCCAGCGAAGAGACTAGCGGGGTAACCGGGGAGCTGTTTTTT. This chain uses TRBV3-1 with TRBJ2-2, with TRBD2 identical over 11 bases. Germline CDR1 LGHDT, CDR2 YNNKEL (reference sequence). The CDR3 runs to 15 residues. J lost 5 bases, V lost 8 bases, and 7 bases had no gene match.

The chain combines TRBV7-3 with TRBJ2-2, with 7 bases aligning to TRBD2. Germline lookup yields CDR1 SGHTA and CDR2 FQGTGA. V shed 5 bases, J shed 4 bases, and the junction held 7 bases outside the gene matches. The CDR3 consists of 15 residues. CDR3 bases: TGTGCCAGCAGCCCGGCGGGCGGGGGCACCGGGGAGCTGTTTTTT. Amino acids: CASSPAGGGTGELFF.

Relative to its sample, this clone is medium-sized. The rearrangement joins TRBV6-5 to TRBJ1-2; D call uncertain. V was cut by 2 bases and J by 2 bases, with 9 bases left in between. The CDR3 length is 14 residues. The germline V gene has CDR1 MNHEY and CDR2 SVGAGI. The CDR3 sequence: CASSYRAGNYGYTF. The CDR3 DNA sequence: TGTGCCAGCAGTTACCGTGCAGGCAACTATGGCTACACCTTC.

This clone appeared many times. The V call is TRBV6-1, the J call TRBJ2-5; TRBD1 matches at 7 bases. Trimming at V came to 6 bases and at J to 5 bases, leaving 15 bases not matched to a gene. The CDR3 has 16 amino acids. Germline loops: CDR1 MNHNS, CDR2 SASEGT. CDR3 sequence reads: CASSRTGPVDGETQYF. The CDR3 DNA sequence: TGTGCCAGCAGCCGGACAGGCCCTGTCGACGGGGAGACCCAGTACTTC.

In its sample, this clone was seen many times. The chain is built from TRBV18 and TRBJ2-1; D may be TRBD1 (5 bases). Trimming took 4 bases from V and 4 from J, leaving 14 bases between them. This CDR3 has 15 amino acids. Germline V gives CDR1 KGHSH, CDR2 LQKENI. The CDR3, as DNA: TGTGCCAGCTCACATCCAGGGCTTCCGTACAATGAGCAGTTCTTC. Its translation is CASSHPGLPYNEQFF.

Of note for this clone: This may arise from a read error, as a much more abundant clone is one base away. The final CDR3 position lacks the conserved phenylalanine or tryptophan, pointing to a likely read error. The V call is TRBV5-5, the J call TRBJ2-5; D perhaps matches TRBD1 (6 bases). Trimming left V 5 bases short and J 0 bases short, with 14 bases between. The CDR3 length is 15 residues. The V gene's germline CDR1 is SGHKS and CDR2 YYEKEE (reference sequence). CDR3 protein: CASSLLTGNQETQYL. In DNA, the CDR3 is TGTGCCAGCAGTTTGCTAACAGGGAACCAAGAGACCCAGTACCTC.

For this clone: Just one base apart from a much larger clone, this may be a read error. The chain employs TRBV19 and TRBJ1-1; TRBD1 agrees at 8 bases. The length of the CDR3 is 16 residues. Germline V lookup: CDR1 LNHDA, CDR2 SQIVND (reference sequence). The CDR3 reads CASSFSPGQGRAEAFF. In DNA, the CDR3 is TGTGCCAGTAGTTTCTCACCCGGACAGGGCCGGGCTGAAGCCTTCTTT.

This clone was counted between two and nine times. The chain employs TRBV12-3 or TRBV12-4 and TRBJ2-7; D uncertain. V lost 2 bases and J lost 1, with 9 bases in between. The CDR3 contains 14 residues. CDR3 sequence reads: CASSLYDTSYEQYF. In DNA form, the CDR3 reads TGTGCCAGCAGTTTATACGACACATCCTACGAGCAGTACTTC.

The chain recombines TRBV3-1 with TRBJ2-5; a weak D match, TRBD2 (5 bases). The CDR3 is 15 residues long. V was clipped by 0 bases and J by 4 bases, with 12 bases between them. The V gene's germline CDR1 is LGHDT and CDR2 YNNKEL (reference sequence). The CDR3 loop reads CASSQDRRELETQYF. In DNA form, the CDR3 reads TGTGCCAGCAGCCAAGATCGTCGGGAATTAGAGACCCAGTACTTC.

Comment on this clone: This may stem from a read error, because a much larger clone lies one nucleotide away. Other nucleotide sequences in the sample specify the same CDR3. The chain employs TRBV2 and TRBJ2-5; 10 bases map to TRBD1. Germline-derived CDR1 and CDR2 are SNHLY and FYNNEI. This CDR3 has 14 residues. For the CDR3, the DNA is TGCGCCACTACCCGGGGGACAGGGGAAGAGACCCAGTACTTC. It translates to CATTRGTGEETQYF.

Ten or more counts support this clone. The V call is TRBV9, the J call TRBJ2-5; D is possibly TRBD2 (6 bases). Germline CDR1 is SGDLS and CDR2 is YYNGEE. The CDR3 contains 16 residues. V gave up 0 bases and J gave up 2 bases, with 14 bases separating them. The CDR3 is CASSVGRGGGQETQYF. The CDR3 DNA reads TGTGCCAGCAGCGTAGGGAGGGGAGGTGGGCAAGAGACCCAGTACTTC.

This clone occurred many times. The CDR3 loop reads CASSRGGTYNEQFF. Here the CDR3 DNA reads TGTGCCAGCAGCCGCGGGGGGACCTACAATGAGCAGTTCTTC. This chain joins TRBV27 and TRBJ2-1, with 8 positions matching TRBD2. The CDR3 spans 14 residues. Trimming at V came to 6 bases and at J to 2 bases, leaving 3 bases not matched to a gene. The V gene's germline CDR1 is MNHEY and CDR2 SMNVEV (reference sequence).